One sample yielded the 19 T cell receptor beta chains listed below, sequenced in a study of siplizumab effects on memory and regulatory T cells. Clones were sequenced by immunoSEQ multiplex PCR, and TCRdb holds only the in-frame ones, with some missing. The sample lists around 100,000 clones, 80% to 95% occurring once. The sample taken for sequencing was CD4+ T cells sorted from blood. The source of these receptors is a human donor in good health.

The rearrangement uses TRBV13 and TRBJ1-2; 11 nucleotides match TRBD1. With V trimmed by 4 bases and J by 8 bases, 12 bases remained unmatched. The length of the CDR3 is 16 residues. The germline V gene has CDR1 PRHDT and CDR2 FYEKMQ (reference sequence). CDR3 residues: CASSSSRTGGAWGYTF. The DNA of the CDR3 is TGTGCCAGCAGCTCGTCCCGGACAGGGGGCGCTTGGGGCTACACCTTC.

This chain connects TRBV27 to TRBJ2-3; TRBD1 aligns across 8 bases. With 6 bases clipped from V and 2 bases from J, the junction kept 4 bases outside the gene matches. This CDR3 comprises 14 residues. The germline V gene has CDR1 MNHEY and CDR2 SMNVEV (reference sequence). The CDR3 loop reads CASSRQGNTDTQYF. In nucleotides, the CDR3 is TGTGCCAGCAGCCGACAGGGGAACACAGATACGCAGTATTTT.

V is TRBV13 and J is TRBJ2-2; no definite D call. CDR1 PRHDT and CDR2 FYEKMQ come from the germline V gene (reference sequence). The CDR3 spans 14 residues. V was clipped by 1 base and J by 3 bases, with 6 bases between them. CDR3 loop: CASSLAFYTGELFF. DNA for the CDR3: TGTGCCAGCAGCTTAGCCTTCTACACCGGGGAGCTGTTTTTT.

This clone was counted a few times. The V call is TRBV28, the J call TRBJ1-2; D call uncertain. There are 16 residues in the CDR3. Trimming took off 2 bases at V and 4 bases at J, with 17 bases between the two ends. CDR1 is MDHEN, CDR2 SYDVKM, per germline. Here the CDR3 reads CASSLGVTAAVYGYTF. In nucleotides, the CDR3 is TGTGCCAGCAGTTTAGGTGTCACGGCAGCCGTCTATGGCTACACCTTC.

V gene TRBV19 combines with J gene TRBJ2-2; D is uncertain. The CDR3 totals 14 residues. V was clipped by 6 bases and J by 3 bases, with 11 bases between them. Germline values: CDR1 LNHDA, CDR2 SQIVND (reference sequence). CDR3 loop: CASSSVWDTGELFF. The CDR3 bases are TGTGCCAGTAGCTCCGTCTGGGACACCGGGGAGCTGTTTTTT.

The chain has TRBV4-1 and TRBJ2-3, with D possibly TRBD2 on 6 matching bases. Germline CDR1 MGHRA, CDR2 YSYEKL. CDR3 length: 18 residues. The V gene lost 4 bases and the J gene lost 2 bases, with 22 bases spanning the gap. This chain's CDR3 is CASSPRDFWDLNTDTQYF. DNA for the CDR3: TGCGCCAGCAGCCCAAGGGACTTTTGGGACCTCAACACAGATACGCAGTATTTT.

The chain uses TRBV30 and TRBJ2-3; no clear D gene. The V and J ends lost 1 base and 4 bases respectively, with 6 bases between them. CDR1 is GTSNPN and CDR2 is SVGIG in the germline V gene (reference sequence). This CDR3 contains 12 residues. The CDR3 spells CAWSAPPDTQYF. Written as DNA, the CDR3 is TGTGCCTGGAGTGCCCCCCCAGATACGCAGTATTTT.

CDR3 region: CASSTLAGGPDTQYF. As DNA, the CDR3 is TGTGCCAGCAGCACCCTAGCGGGGGGGCCAGATACGCAGTATTTT. The chain uses TRBV28 and TRBJ2-3, with 12 nucleotides matching TRBD2. From germline, CDR1 is MDHEN and CDR2 SYDVKM. The CDR3 runs 15 residues. The ends lost 6 bases at V and 4 bases at J; junction bases unmatched: 5.

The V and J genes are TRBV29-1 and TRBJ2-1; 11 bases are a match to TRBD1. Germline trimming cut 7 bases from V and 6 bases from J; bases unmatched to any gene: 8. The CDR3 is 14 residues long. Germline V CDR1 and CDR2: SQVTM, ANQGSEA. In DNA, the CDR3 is TGCAGCGGGTCCGGGACAGGGGGGCCCAATGAGCAGTTCTTC. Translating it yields CSGSGTGGPNEQFF.

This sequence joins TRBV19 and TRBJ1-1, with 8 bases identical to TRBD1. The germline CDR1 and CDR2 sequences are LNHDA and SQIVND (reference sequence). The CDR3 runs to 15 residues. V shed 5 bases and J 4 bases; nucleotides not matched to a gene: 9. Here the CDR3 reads CASSWGRGPGTEAFF. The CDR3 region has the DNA TGTGCCAGTAGTTGGGGCAGGGGGCCGGGCACTGAAGCTTTCTTT.

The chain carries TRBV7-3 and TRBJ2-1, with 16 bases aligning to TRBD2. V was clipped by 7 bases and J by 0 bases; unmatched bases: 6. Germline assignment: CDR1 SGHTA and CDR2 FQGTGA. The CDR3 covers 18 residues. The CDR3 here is CASTQGLAGGPSYNEQFF. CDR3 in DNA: TGTGCCAGCACCCAGGGACTAGCGGGGGGGCCCTCCTACAATGAGCAGTTCTTC.

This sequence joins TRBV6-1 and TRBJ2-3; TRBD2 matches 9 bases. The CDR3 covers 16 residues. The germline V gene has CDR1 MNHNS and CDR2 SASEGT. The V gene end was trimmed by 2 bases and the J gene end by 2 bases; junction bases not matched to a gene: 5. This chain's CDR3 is CASSERGGGATDTQYF. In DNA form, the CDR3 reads TGTGCCAGCAGTGAAAGGGGCGGGGGGGCCACAGATACGCAGTATTTT.

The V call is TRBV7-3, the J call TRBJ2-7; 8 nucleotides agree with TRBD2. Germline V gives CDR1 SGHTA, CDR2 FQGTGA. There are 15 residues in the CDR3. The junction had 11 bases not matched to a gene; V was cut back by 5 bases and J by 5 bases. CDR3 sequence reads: CASSPGGGPPHEQYF. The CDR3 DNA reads TGTGCCAGCAGCCCCGGCGGGGGGCCTCCCCACGAGCAGTACTTC.

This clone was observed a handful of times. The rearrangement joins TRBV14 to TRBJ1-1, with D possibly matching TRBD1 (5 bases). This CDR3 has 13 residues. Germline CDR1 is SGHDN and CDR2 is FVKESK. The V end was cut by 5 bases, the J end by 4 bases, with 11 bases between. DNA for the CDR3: TGTGCCAGCAGCTGGGTTAGGGGCACTGAAGCTTTCTTT. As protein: CASSWVRGTEAFF.

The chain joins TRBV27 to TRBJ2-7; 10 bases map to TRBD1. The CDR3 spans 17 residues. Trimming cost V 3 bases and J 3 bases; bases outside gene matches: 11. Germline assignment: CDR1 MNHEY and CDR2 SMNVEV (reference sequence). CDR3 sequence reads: CASSFITWTGGNYEQYF. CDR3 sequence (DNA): TGTGCCAGCAGTTTCATAACCTGGACAGGGGGGAACTACGAGCAGTACTTC.

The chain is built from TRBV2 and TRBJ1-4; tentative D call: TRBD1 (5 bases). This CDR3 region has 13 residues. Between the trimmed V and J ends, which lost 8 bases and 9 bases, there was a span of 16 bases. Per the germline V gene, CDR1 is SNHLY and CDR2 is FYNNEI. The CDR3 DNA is TGTGCCAGCTTTGGGACGGTGTTTCAAAAACTGTTTTTT. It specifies CASFGTVFQKLFF.

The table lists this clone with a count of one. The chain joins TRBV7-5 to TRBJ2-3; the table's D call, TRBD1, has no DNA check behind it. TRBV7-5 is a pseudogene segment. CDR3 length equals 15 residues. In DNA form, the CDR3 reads TGTGTCAGAAGCTCGGACAGGAGGGGTACAGATACGCAGTATTTT. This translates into CVRSSDRRGTDTQYF.

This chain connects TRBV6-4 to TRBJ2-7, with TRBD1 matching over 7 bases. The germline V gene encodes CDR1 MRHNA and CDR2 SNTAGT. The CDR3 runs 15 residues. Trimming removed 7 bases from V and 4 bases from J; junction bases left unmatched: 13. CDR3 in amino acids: CASKLYATGSYEQYF. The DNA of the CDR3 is TGTGCCAGCAAGCTATACGCGACAGGGTCTTACGAGCAGTACTTC.

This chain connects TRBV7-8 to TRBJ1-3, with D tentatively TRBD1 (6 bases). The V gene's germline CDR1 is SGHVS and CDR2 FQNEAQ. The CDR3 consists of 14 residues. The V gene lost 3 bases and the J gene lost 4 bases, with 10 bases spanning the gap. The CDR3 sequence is CASSFGGPGNTIYF. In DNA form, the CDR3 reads TGTGCCAGCAGCTTTGGGGGGCCCGGAAACACCATATATTTT. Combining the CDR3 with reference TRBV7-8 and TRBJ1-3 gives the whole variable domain GAGVSQSPRYKVAKRGQDVALRCDPISGHVSLFWYQQALGQGPEFLTYFQNEAQLDKSGLPSDRFFAERPEGSVSTLKIQRTQQEDSAVYLCASSFGGPGNTIYFGEGSWLTVV.